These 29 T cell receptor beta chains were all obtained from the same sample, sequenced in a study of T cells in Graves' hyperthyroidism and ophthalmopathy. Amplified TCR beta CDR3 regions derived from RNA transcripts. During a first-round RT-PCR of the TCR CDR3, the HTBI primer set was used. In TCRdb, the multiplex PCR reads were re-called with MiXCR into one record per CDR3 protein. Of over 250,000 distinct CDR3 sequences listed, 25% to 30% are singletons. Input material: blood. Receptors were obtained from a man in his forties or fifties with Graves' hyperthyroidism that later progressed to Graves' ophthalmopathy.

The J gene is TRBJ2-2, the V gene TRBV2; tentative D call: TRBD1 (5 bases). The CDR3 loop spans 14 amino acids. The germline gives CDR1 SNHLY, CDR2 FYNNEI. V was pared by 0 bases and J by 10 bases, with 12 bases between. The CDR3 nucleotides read TGTGCCAGCAGTGAAGCGCTTACAGGCCAGGAGCTGTTTTTT. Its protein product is CASSEALTGQELFF.

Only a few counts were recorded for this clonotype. CDR3 in DNA: TGTGCCAGCAGTACCGGGACAGGGGGCTTCAGTGGAAACACCATATATTTT. This sequence encodes CASSTGTGGFSGNTIYF. The chain has TRBV6-4 and TRBJ1-3; 12 bases line up with TRBD1. The V segment lost 5 bases and the J segment 3 bases; nucleotides outside the gene matches: 8. The CDR3 is made up of 17 amino acids. CDR1 MRHNA and CDR2 SNTAGT come from the germline V gene.

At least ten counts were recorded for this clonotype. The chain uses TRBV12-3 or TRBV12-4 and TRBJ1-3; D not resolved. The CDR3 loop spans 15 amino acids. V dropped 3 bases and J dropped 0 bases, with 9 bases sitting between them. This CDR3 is CASSLIAASGNTIYF. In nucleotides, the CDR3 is TGTGCCAGCAGTTTGATAGCCGCCTCTGGAAACACCATATATTTT.

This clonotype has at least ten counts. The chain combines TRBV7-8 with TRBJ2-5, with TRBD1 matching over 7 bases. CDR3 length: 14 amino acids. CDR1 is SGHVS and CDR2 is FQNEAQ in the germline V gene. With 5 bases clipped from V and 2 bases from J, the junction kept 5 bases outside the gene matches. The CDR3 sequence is CASSQGQKQETQYF. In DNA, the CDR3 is TGTGCCAGCAGCCAGGGACAGAAGCAAGAGACCCAGTACTTC.

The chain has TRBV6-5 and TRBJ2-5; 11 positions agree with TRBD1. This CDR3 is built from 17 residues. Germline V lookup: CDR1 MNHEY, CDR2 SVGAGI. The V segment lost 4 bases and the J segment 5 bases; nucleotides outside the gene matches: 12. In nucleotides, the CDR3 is TGTGCCAGCAGTTTGGATTCCGGGACAGGGGGAGCGGAGACCCAGTACTTC. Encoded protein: CASSLDSGTGGAETQYF.

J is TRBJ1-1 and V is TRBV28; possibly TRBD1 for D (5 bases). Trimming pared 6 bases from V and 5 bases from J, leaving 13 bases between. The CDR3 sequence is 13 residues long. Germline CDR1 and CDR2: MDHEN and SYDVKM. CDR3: CASRRQSGTEAFF. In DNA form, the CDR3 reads TGTGCCAGCAGGAGACAGTCAGGGACTGAAGCTTTCTTT.

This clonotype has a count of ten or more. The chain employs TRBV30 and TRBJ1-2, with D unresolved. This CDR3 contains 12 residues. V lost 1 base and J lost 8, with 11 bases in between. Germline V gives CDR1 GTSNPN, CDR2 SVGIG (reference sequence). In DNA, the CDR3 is TGTGCCTGGAGTGCTGAGGGCATCGGCTACACCTTC. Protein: CAWSAEGIGYTF.

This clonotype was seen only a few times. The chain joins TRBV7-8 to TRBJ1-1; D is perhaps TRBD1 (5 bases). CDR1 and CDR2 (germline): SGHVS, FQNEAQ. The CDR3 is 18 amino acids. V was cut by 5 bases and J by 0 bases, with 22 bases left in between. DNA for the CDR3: TGTGCCAGCAGCCGTCGAGGGGTTGGGGATCCCTTGAACACTGAAGCTTTCTTT. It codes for CASSRRGVGDPLNTEAFF.

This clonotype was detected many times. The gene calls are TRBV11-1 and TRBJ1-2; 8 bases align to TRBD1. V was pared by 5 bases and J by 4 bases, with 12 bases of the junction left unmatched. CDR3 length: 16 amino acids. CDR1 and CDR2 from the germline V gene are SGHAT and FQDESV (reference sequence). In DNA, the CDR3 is TGTGCCAGCAGCCTGACAGGGGAGGGGTGGAGCTATGGCTACACCTTC. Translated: CASSLTGEGWSYGYTF.

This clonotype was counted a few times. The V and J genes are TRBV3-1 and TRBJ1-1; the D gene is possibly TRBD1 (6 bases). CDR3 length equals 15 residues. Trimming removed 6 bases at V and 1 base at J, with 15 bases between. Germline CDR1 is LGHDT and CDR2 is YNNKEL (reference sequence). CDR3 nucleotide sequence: TGTGCCAGCAGTCGAACCGGGACACAGAACACTGAAGCTTTCTTT. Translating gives CASSRTGTQNTEAFF.

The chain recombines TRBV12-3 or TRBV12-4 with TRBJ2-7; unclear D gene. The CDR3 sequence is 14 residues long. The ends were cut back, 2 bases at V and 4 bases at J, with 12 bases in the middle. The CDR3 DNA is TGTGCCAGCAGTTTACATTGGGGTAGTTACGAGCAGTACTTC. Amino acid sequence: CASSLHWGSYEQYF.

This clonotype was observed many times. The CDR3 nucleotides read TGCGCCAGCAGCTTAGTTGCCAGGACCTACGAGCAGTACTTC. It translates to CASSLVARTYEQYF. The chain employs TRBV5-1 and TRBJ2-7; D is uncertain. Per the germline V gene, CDR1 is SGHRS and CDR2 is YFSETQ. Trimming removed 2 bases at V and 2 bases at J, with 11 bases between. The CDR3 totals 14 residues. Full variable domain (rest looked up from reference TRBV5-1 and TRBJ2-7): KAGVTQTPRYLIKTRGQQVTLSCSPISGHRSVSWYQQTPGQGLQFLFEYFSETQRNKGNFPGRFSGRQFSNSRSEMNVSTLELGDSALYLCASSLVARTYEQYFGPGTRLTVT.

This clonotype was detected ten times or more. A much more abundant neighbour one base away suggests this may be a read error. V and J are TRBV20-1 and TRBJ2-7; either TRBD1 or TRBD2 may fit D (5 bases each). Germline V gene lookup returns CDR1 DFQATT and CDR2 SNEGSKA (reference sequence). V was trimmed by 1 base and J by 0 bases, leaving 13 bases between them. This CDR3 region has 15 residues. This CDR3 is CSARVFGASSYEQYF. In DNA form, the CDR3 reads TGCAGTGCTAGAGTGTTCGGGGCTAGCTCCTACGAGCAGTACTTC.

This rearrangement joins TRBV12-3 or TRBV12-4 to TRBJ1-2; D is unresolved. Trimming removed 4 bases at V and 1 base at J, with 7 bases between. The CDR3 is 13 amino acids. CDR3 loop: CASSYSLNYGYTF. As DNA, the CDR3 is TGTGCCAGCAGTTATTCCCTTAACTATGGCTACACCTTC.

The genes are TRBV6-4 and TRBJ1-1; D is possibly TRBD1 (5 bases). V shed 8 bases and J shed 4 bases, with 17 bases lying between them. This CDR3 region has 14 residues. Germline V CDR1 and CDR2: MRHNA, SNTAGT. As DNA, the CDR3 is TGTGCCAGCGTTGGAACAGGAGTTGGCACTGAAGCTTTCTTT. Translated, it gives CASVGTGVGTEAFF.

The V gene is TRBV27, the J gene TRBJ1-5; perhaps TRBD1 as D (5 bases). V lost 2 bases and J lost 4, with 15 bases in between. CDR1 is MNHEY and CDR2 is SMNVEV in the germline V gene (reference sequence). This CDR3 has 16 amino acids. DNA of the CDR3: TGTGCCAGCAGTTTAATTGGGGCAGCCGGAAATCAGCCCCAGCATTTT. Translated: CASSLIGAAGNQPQHF.

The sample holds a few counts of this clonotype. CDR3 DNA: TGCGCCAGCAGCTTGAGAAGCCTGGACACTGAAGCTTTCTTT. Translating it yields CASSLRSLDTEAFF. The chain recombines TRBV5-1 with TRBJ1-1; D unresolved. Trimming pared 1 base from V and 3 bases from J, leaving 10 bases between. CDR1 is SGHRS, CDR2 YFSETQ, per germline. The CDR3 extends over 14 amino acids.

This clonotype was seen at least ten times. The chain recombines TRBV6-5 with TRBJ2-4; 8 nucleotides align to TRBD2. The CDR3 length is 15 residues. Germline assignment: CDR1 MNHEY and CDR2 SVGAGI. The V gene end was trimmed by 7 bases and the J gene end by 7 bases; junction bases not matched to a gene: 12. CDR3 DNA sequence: TGTGCCAGCACCGCAGCGGGGCGCGGGGGGAACATTCAGTACTTC. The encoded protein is CASTAAGRGGNIQYF.

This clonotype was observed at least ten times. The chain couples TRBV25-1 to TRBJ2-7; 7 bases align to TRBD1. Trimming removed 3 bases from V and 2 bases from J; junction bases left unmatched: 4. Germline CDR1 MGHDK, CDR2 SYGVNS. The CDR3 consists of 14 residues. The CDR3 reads CASSEIGTAYEQYF. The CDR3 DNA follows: TGTGCCAGCAGTGAGATAGGGACAGCCTACGAGCAGTACTTC.

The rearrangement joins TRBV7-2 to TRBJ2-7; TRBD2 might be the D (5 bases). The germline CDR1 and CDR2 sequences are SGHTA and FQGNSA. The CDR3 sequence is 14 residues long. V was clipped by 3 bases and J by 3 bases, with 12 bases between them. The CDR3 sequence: CASSFGRENYEQYF. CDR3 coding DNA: TGTGCCAGCAGCTTCGGCCGGGAAAACTACGAGCAGTACTTC.

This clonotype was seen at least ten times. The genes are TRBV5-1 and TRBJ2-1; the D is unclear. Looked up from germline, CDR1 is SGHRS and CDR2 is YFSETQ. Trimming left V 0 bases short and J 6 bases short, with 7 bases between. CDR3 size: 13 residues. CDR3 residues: CASSLGTSNEQFF. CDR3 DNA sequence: TGCGCCAGCAGCTTGGGGACGAGCAATGAGCAGTTCTTC.

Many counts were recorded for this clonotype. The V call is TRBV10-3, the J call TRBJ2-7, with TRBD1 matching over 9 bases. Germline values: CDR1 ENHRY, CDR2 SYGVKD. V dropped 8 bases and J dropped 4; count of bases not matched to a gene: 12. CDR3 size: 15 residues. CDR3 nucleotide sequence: TGTGCCATCGGACACCCGGGACAGGGATCTTACGAGCAGTACTTC. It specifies CAIGHPGQGSYEQYF.

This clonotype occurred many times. CDR3 residues: CASSLRDRSYGYTF. In DNA, the CDR3 is TGTGCCAGCAGTTTAAGGGACAGGTCTTATGGCTACACCTTC. V gene TRBV28 combines with J gene TRBJ1-2; 8 bases fit TRBD1. CDR1 is MDHEN, CDR2 SYDVKM, per germline. Trimming at V came to 2 bases and at J to 5 bases, leaving 4 bases not matched to a gene. The CDR3 length is 14 residues.

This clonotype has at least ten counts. The CDR3 reads CASTGGRVETQYF. CDR3 in DNA: TGTGCCAGCACGGGGGGTAGGGTGGAGACCCAGTACTTC. The chain uses TRBV2 and TRBJ2-5; TRBD2 agrees at 7 bases. The junction had 7 bases not matched to a gene; V was cut back by 7 bases and J by 5 bases. The CDR3 loop spans 13 amino acids. The germline CDR1 and CDR2 sequences are SNHLY and FYNNEI.

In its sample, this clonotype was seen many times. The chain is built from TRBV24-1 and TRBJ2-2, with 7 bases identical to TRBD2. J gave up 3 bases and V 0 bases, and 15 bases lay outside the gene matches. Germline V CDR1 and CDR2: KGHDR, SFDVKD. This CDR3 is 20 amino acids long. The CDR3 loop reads CATSDLAPSRGSAHTGELFF. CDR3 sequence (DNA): TGTGCCACCAGTGATTTGGCCCCCTCTCGCGGGAGTGCGCACACCGGGGAGCTGTTTTTT.

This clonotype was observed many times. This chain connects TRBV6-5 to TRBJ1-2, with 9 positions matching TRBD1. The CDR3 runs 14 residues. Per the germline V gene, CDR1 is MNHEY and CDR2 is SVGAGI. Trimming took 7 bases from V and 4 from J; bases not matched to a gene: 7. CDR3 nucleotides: TGTGCCAGCACCCCGGACAGGGGTGGCTATGGCTACACCTTC. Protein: CASTPDRGGYGYTF.

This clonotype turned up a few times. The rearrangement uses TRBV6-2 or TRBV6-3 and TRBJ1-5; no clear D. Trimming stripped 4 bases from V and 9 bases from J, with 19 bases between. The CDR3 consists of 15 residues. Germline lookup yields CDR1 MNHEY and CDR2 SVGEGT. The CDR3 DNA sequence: TGTGCCAGCAGTTCACTCGGACCTCAGCGGGGGCCCCAGCATTTT. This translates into CASSSLGPQRGPQHF.

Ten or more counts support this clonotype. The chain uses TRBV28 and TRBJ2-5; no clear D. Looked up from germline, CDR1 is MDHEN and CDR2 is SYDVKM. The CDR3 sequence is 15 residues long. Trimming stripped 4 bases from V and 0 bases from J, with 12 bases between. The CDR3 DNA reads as TGTGCCAGCAGTTCGGCAGGAACAGACCAAGAGACCCAGTACTTC. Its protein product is CASSSAGTDQETQYF.

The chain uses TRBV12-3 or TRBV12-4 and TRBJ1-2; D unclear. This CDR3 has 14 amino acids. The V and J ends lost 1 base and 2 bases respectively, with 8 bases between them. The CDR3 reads CASSLGSSNYGYTF. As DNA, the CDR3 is TGTGCCAGCAGTTTAGGGAGCAGCAACTATGGCTACACCTTC.